This T cell receptor (beta chain) was sequenced in a study of T cells in localized non-small cell lung cancer. General study findings and limits: Sequencing was restricted to one tumor region; therefore, heterogeneity remains possible. Maximal T cell clonality occurred in uninvolved adjacent lung, with tumor ranking below it. Turning up in adjacent lung were a median approximately 57 of the top 100 tumor clones. There was an association of higher blood T cell density with longer overall survival.

In regard to this clone: Its matching antigen is unknown.

The CDR3 consists of 16 residues. The V and J ends lost 4 bases and 4 bases respectively, with 20 bases between them. The germline gives CDR1 SGDLS, CDR2 YYNGEE. The data were produced by immunoSEQ multiplex PCR, yet TCRdb's version contains in-frame clones alone and is incomplete. Of around 30,000 clones listed, under 95% are singletons. The receptor was derived from a woman aged 35 to 70 with stage I lung adenocarcinoma. The source material was peripheral blood, sampled before any cancer treatment. The chain uses TRBV9 and TRBJ1-1; TRBD1 is a possible D gene (6 bases). The CDR3 nucleotides read TGTGCCAGCAGCTATCTAGGGGGGGGACTCTCCACTGAAGCTTTCTTT. It specifies CASSYLGGGLSTEAFF.